The 29 T cell receptor beta chains reported below all come from one sample, sequenced in a study of cytomegalovirus exposure and HLA in healthy donors. Amplification used 60 Vbeta primers and 13 Jbeta primers. Sequenced by immunoSEQ multiplex PCR; TCRdb stores in-frame clones only, minus some. The table includes approximately 200,000 clones, about 85% detected once. Sequencing input: PBMCs. The origin of the receptors is a human donor in good health.

The rearrangement links TRBV6-5 to TRBJ1-2, with a possible D match to TRBD1 (6 bases). The CDR3 loop spans 15 amino acids. Looked up from germline, CDR1 is MNHEY and CDR2 is SVGAGI. V was shortened by 0 bases and J by 4 bases, with 12 bases between the two germline ends. The CDR3 loop is CASSYSIGQSYGYTF. The CDR3 DNA is TGTGCCAGCAGTTACTCGATTGGACAGAGCTATGGCTACACCTTC.

J is TRBJ2-7 and V is TRBV28; 7 nucleotides line up with TRBD2. V trimming: 6 bases; J trimming: 0 bases; junction bases outside the gene matches: 8. The germline gives CDR1 MDHEN, CDR2 SYDVKM. The CDR3 covers 15 residues. CDR3 DNA sequence: TGTGCCAGCAGCTACCAAGGGACTACCTCCTACGAGCAGTACTTC. It codes for CASSYQGTTSYEQYF.

This sequence joins TRBV30 and TRBJ1-6; 10 bases line up with TRBD1. With V trimmed by 6 bases and J by 9 bases, 8 bases remained unmatched. The germline V gene encodes CDR1 GTSNPN and CDR2 SVGIG (reference sequence). The CDR3 contains 14 residues. The CDR3 here is CACQDRGHVSPLHF. As DNA, the CDR3 is TGTGCCTGCCAAGACAGGGGGCACGTTTCACCCCTCCACTTT.

This rearrangement joins TRBV30 to TRBJ2-3; D possibly corresponds to TRBD2 (6 bases). Trimming pared 3 bases from V and 8 bases from J, leaving 15 bases between. The V gene's germline CDR1 is GTSNPN and CDR2 SVGIG (reference sequence). This CDR3 spans 13 amino acids. The CDR3 DNA reads TGTGCCTGGAGACTTACTAGCTTCAGTACGCAGTATTTT. This encodes CAWRLTSFSTQYF.

This rearrangement joins TRBV2 to TRBJ2-2; TRBD1 aligns across 7 bases. Per germline, CDR1 SNHLY and CDR2 FYNNEI. V lost 5 bases to trimming and J lost 0 bases; unmatched junction nucleotides: 6. This CDR3 contains 16 residues. CDR3: CASSLQGHSNTGELFF. CDR3 nucleotide sequence: TGTGCCAGCAGTTTACAGGGGCATTCGAACACCGGGGAGCTGTTTTTT.

J is TRBJ2-1 and V is TRBV19; D is unclear. Trimming took off 5 bases at V and 7 bases at J, with 15 bases between the two ends. The CDR3 is made up of 14 amino acids. Germline values: CDR1 LNHDA, CDR2 SQIVND (reference sequence). For the CDR3, the DNA is TGTGCCAGTAGTTCGGTATCGCATAATAATGAGCAGTTCTTC. It translates to CASSSVSHNNEQFF.

The rearrangement joins TRBV7-2 to TRBJ2-2; the match to TRBD2 covers 8 bases. The germline gives CDR1 SGHTA, CDR2 FQGNSA. V shed 6 bases, J shed 3 bases, and the junction held 3 bases outside the gene matches. CDR3 size: 14 residues. The CDR3 spells CASSGLADTGELFF. The CDR3 nucleotides read TGTGCCAGCAGTGGACTAGCTGACACCGGGGAGCTGTTTTTT.

The V call is TRBV29-1, the J call TRBJ2-1, with TRBD2 matching 7 bases. Trimming at V came to 7 bases and at J to 3 bases, leaving 6 bases not matched to a gene. The germline V gene has CDR1 SQVTM and CDR2 ANQGSEA. The CDR3 runs to 13 residues. CDR3 nucleotide sequence: TGCAGCGCCCCGGGACTAAGCTACAATGAGCAGTTCTTC. It is translated as CSAPGLSYNEQFF.

The chain employs TRBV7-9 and TRBJ2-3; 10 positions match TRBD2. J was trimmed by 1 base and V by 2 bases; bases with no gene match: 6. The length of the CDR3 is 17 residues. Germline loops: CDR1 SEHNR, CDR2 FQNEAQ (reference sequence). The CDR3 DNA sequence: TGTGCCAGCAGCTTATTCCCTAGCGGGAGTGGCACAGATACGCAGTATTTT. Encoded protein: CASSLFPSGSGTDTQYF. The variable domain in full, completed from reference TRBV7-9 and TRBJ2-3, reads DTGVSQNPRHKITKRGQNVTFRCDPISEHNRLYWYRQTLGQGPEFLTYFQNEAQLEKSRLLSDRFSAERPKGSFSTLEIQRTEQGDSAMYLCASSLFPSGSGTDTQYFGPGTRLTVL.

This chain links TRBV27 with TRBJ2-1, with D maybe TRBD1 (5 bases). This CDR3 has 15 residues. Trimming removed 2 bases from V and 8 bases from J, with 16 bases in between. CDR1 MNHEY and CDR2 SMNVEV come from the germline V gene (reference sequence). For the CDR3, the DNA is TGTGCCAGCAGTTTAGGTCAGGGCCCTTGGGATGAGCAGTTCTTC. It specifies CASSLGQGPWDEQFF.

The chain couples TRBV11-1 to TRBJ2-1; possibly TRBD1 for D (5 bases). Germline values: CDR1 SGHAT, CDR2 FQDESV (reference sequence). This CDR3 is 14 amino acids long. V dropped 1 base and J dropped 7 bases, with 11 bases sitting between them. Here the CDR3 reads CASSLGQIGNEQFF. The CDR3 region has the DNA TGTGCCAGCAGCTTAGGACAGATTGGTAATGAGCAGTTCTTC.

The chain couples TRBV5-1 to TRBJ2-1, with 9 bases that match TRBD1. With V trimmed by 2 bases and J by 7 bases, 10 bases remained unmatched. This CDR3 spans 16 amino acids. Germline CDR1 SGHRS, CDR2 YFSETQ. The CDR3: CASSFRPTGGQNEQFF. The CDR3 region has the DNA TGCGCCAGCAGCTTCCGACCGACAGGGGGACAAAATGAGCAGTTCTTC.

The V and J genes are TRBV11-2 and TRBJ2-7, with D possibly TRBD2 on 6 matching bases. V lost 5 bases and J lost 7, with 18 bases in between. This CDR3 has 14 residues. Germline CDR1 reads SGHAT; CDR2 reads FQNNGV. The CDR3, as DNA: TGTGCCAGCAGCACTCCCCGGGGGAGCTGGGAGCAGTACTTC. Protein sequence: CASSTPRGSWEQYF. The full variable domain, in which reference TRBV11-2 and TRBJ2-7 provide the parts outside the CDR3, is EAGVAQSPRYKIIEKRQSVAFWCNPISGHATLYWYQQILGQGPKLLIQFQNNGVVDDSQLPKDRFSAERLKGVDSTLKIQPAKLEDSAVYLCASSTPRGSWEQYFGPGTRLTVT.

Here the CDR3 DNA reads TGTGCCAGTACAGGGGGGGGCACAGATACGCAGTATTTT. Encoded protein: CASTGGGTDTQYF. The rearrangement uses TRBV2 and TRBJ2-3, with a tentative D call TRBD1 (8 bases). There are 13 residues in the CDR3. V gave up 9 bases and J gave up 1 base, with 11 bases separating them. The V gene's germline CDR1 is SNHLY and CDR2 FYNNEI.

This clone was recorded only once. V and J are TRBV7-2 and TRBJ2-7, with TRBD2 identical over 10 bases. V lost 3 bases, J lost 6 bases, and 8 bases stayed unmatched. The CDR3 has 15 residues. Germline V gives CDR1 SGHTA, CDR2 FQGNSA. The CDR3: CASSFISGRAGEQYF. In nucleotides, the CDR3 is TGTGCCAGCAGCTTCATCAGCGGGAGGGCCGGCGAGCAGTACTTC.

The chain joins TRBV12-5 to TRBJ2-3; perhaps TRBD1 as D (7 bases). There are 15 residues in the CDR3. Per the germline V gene, CDR1 is LGHNT and CDR2 is FRNRAP. V gave up 9 bases and J gave up 4 bases, with 20 bases separating them. CDR3 amino acids: CASSTGEVKADTQYF. DNA of the CDR3: TGTGCTAGCTCCACAGGGGAGGTTAAGGCAGATACGCAGTATTTT.

As to this clone: The sample carries other DNA sequences with the same CDR3. V is TRBV5-1 and J is TRBJ2-3; 8 nucleotides align to TRBD1. The CDR3 totals 14 residues. Germline trimming cut 3 bases from V and 3 bases from J; bases unmatched to any gene: 3. Germline CDR1 SGHRS, CDR2 YFSETQ. The CDR3 DNA follows: TGCGCCAGCAGCTACGGACAGGGAACAGATACGCAGTATTTT. Amino acids: CASSYGQGTDTQYF.

The table lists this clone with a count of one. The chain is built from TRBV6-5 and TRBJ2-1; TRBD2 matches 7 bases. V lost 8 bases, J lost 9 bases, and 10 bases stayed unmatched. From germline, CDR1 is MNHEY and CDR2 SVGAGI. The CDR3 runs 13 residues. The CDR3 protein is CASLGGVGGEQFF. CDR3 DNA sequence: TGTGCCAGCCTGGGGGGGGTAGGTGGTGAGCAGTTCTTC.

The gene calls are TRBV2 and TRBJ1-6; D remains unclear. Deletions cut 7 bases from V and 4 bases from J, with 17 bases between. The CDR3 is 16 residues long. Per germline, CDR1 SNHLY and CDR2 FYNNEI. CDR3 in DNA: TGTGCCAGCATGGGTGGAGGCAGATTATATAATTCACCCCTCCACTTT. Translating gives CASMGGGRLYNSPLHF.

The CDR3 DNA is TGTGCCAGCAGTGAGCGAGGGTCTGGGGCCAACGTCCTGACTTTC. Its protein product is CASSERGSGANVLTF. V gene TRBV6-4 combines with J gene TRBJ2-6; D may be TRBD2 (5 bases). This CDR3 has 15 residues. Per germline, CDR1 MRHNA and CDR2 SNTAGT. Trimming took 3 bases from V and 1 from J, leaving 7 bases between them.

This clone has just one count. CDR3 in DNA: TGTGCCAGCAGCACAACTAGCGGGAGGGCCCCGGATTACAATGAGCAGTTCTTC. This gives the protein CASSTTSGRAPDYNEQFF. The rearrangement links TRBV7-9 to TRBJ2-1; 13 positions match TRBD2. The germline CDR1 and CDR2 sequences are SEHNR and FQNEAQ (reference sequence). V lost 5 bases, J lost 4 bases, and 11 bases stayed unmatched. CDR3 size: 18 residues.

The rearrangement uses TRBV19 and TRBJ1-5; a possible D gene is TRBD1 (6 bases). This CDR3 has 17 amino acids. The V and J ends lost 5 bases and 0 bases respectively, with 17 bases between them. CDR1 and CDR2 from the germline V gene are LNHDA and SQIVND (reference sequence). The CDR3 loop reads CASSLLSGAYSNQPQHF. CDR3 in DNA: TGTGCCAGTAGTCTACTATCAGGGGCTTATAGCAATCAGCCCCAGCATTTT.

The chain carries TRBV2 and TRBJ1-5; D may be TRBD1 (5 bases). The germline V gene has CDR1 SNHLY and CDR2 FYNNEI. V was trimmed by 4 bases and J by 5 bases, leaving 15 bases between them. The CDR3 sequence is 15 residues long. The CDR3 spells CASSGRTGGDQPQHF. The CDR3, as DNA: TGTGCCAGCAGTGGGAGGACGGGGGGGGATCAGCCCCAGCATTTT.

The chain joins TRBV28 to TRBJ1-2, with D maybe TRBD1 (5 bases). CDR3 length: 12 residues. V was clipped by 5 bases and J by 5 bases, with 9 bases between them. CDR1 and CDR2 from the germline V gene are MDHEN and SYDVKM. CDR3 region: CASSPGGYGYTF. The CDR3 DNA is TGTGCCAGCAGTCCCGGGGGTTATGGCTACACCTTC.

This clone was counted once. The V gene is TRBV27, the J gene TRBJ2-1, with D possibly TRBD2 on 6 matching bases. This CDR3 is 16 amino acids long. V dropped 0 bases and J dropped 7 bases, with 16 bases sitting between them. CDR1 is MNHEY, CDR2 SMNVEV, per germline (reference sequence). The CDR3 spells CASSLSASKEGNEQFF. The CDR3 DNA reads TGTGCCAGCAGTTTATCCGCCAGTAAGGAGGGGAATGAGCAGTTCTTC.

This chain joins TRBV4-1 and TRBJ2-1; 16 bases align to TRBD2. Germline CDR1 is MGHRA and CDR2 is YSYEKL. The CDR3 runs to 17 residues. J gave up 9 bases and V 0 bases, and 5 bases lay outside the gene matches. CDR3 region: CASSQDSGTSGRGEQFF. The CDR3 region has the DNA TGCGCCAGCAGCCAAGATTCAGGGACTAGCGGGAGGGGTGAGCAGTTCTTC.

The chain carries TRBV5-1 and TRBJ2-5; 8 nucleotides line up with TRBD2. CDR1 and CDR2 (germline): SGHRS, YFSETQ. This CDR3 region has 15 residues. With V trimmed by 0 bases and J by 5 bases, 6 bases remained unmatched. This CDR3 reads CASSLGTSMWETQYF. The CDR3 bases are TGCGCCAGCAGCTTGGGGACTAGCATGTGGGAGACCCAGTACTTC.

The genes are TRBV9 and TRBJ2-1, with TRBD2 matching 8 bases. Per the germline V gene, CDR1 is SGDLS and CDR2 is YYNGEE. V lost 4 bases to trimming and J lost 4 bases; unmatched junction nucleotides: 7. This CDR3 spans 15 amino acids. The CDR3 DNA is TGTGCCAGCAGCCCAAGCGGGAGAGGATACAATGAGCAGTTCTTC. Translating it yields CASSPSGRGYNEQFF.

This chain links TRBV9 with TRBJ2-1; D not resolved. CDR1 is SGDLS, CDR2 YYNGEE, per germline. Deletions cut 1 base from V and 0 bases from J, with 14 bases between. The CDR3 totals 17 residues. The CDR3 region has the DNA TGTGCCAGCAGCGTAAACACGGCGGCGAGCTCCTACAATGAGCAGTTCTTC. It codes for CASSVNTAASSYNEQFF.